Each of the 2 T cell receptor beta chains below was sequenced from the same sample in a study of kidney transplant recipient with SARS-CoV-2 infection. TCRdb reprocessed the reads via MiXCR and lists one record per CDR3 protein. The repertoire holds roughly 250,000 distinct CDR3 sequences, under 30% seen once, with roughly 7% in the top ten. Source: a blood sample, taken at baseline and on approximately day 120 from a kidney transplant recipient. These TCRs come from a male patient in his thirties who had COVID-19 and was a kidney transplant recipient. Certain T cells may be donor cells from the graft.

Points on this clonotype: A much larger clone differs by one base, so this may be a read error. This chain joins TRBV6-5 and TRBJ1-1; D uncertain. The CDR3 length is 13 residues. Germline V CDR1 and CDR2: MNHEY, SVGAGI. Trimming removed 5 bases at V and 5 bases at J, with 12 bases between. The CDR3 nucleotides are TGTGCCAGCAGTAAAATAGGGTGGACTGAAGCTTTCTTT. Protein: CASSKIGWTEAFF.

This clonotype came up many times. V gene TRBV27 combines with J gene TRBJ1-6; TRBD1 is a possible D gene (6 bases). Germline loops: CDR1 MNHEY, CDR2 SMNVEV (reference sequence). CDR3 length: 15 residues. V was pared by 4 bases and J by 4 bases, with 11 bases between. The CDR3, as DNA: TGTGCCAGCAGTTCCCCGGGACAATATAATTCACCCCTCCACTTT. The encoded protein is CASSSPGQYNSPLHF.